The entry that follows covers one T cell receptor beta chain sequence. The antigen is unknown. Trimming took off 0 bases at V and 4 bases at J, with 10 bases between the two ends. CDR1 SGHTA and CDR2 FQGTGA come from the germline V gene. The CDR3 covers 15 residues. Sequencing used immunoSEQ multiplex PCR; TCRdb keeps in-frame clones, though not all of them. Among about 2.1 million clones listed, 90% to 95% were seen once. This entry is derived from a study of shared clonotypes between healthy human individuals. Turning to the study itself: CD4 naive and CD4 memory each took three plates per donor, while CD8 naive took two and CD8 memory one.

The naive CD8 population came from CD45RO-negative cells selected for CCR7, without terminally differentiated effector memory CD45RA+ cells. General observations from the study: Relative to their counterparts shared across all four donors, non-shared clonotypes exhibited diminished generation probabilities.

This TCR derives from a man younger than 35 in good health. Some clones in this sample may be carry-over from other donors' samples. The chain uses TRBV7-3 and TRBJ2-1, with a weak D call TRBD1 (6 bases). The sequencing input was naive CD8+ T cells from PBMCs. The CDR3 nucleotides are TGTGCCAGCAGCTTAACAGGGACACCGTACAATGAGCAGTTCTTC. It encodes CASSLTGTPYNEQFF.